A single sample is the source of the 32 T cell receptor beta chains below, sequenced in a study of cytomegalovirus exposure and HLA in healthy donors. The assay was immunoSEQ multiplex PCR, and TCRdb's table has in-frame clones only and misses some. The sample holds under 400,000 clones, over 75% seen once. The specimen sequenced was PBMCs. These receptors were obtained from a man in his thirties or forties in good health and CMV-seronegative.

This chain joins TRBV6-6 and TRBJ1-5, with a tentative D call TRBD1 (6 bases). V was pared by 4 bases and J by 4 bases, with 14 bases between. The CDR3 length is 15 residues. From germline, CDR1 is MNHNY and CDR2 SVGAGI (reference sequence). The CDR3 DNA reads TGTGCCAGCAGTTCAACAGGGCGAGGAAATCAGCCCCAGCATTTT. Protein sequence: CASSSTGRGNQPQHF.

This chain connects TRBV7-2 to TRBJ1-4; D possibly corresponds to TRBD1 (5 bases). Trimming took off 4 bases at V and 5 bases at J, with 11 bases between the two ends. Germline lookup yields CDR1 SGHTA and CDR2 FQGNSA. This CDR3 contains 14 residues. The CDR3 sequence is CASSWLNRNEKLFF. CDR3 bases: TGTGCCAGCAGCTGGCTCAACAGGAATGAAAAACTGTTTTTT.

V is TRBV5-1 and J is TRBJ1-2, with D perhaps matching TRBD1 (5 bases). The CDR3 loop spans 15 amino acids. Trimming stripped 0 bases from V and 6 bases from J, with 15 bases between. Germline loops: CDR1 SGHRS, CDR2 YFSETQ. The CDR3 DNA reads as TGCGCCAGCAGCTTGGAAGCAGGGATTGGGAATGGCTACACCTTC. Its translation is CASSLEAGIGNGYTF.

V and J are TRBV7-2 and TRBJ2-1, with D perhaps TRBD2 (7 bases). V shed 1 base and J shed 8 bases, with 9 bases lying between them. The CDR3 contains 13 residues. Germline V lookup: CDR1 SGHTA, CDR2 FQGNSA. The CDR3, as DNA: TGTGCCAGCAGCTTAGAGGGGGGGGATGAGCAGTTCTTC. This sequence encodes CASSLEGGDEQFF.

This clone was found a few times. This CDR3 is CACETGNRAGYTF. In DNA, the CDR3 is TGTGCCTGCGAGACCGGGAACAGGGCTGGCTACACCTTC. This chain connects TRBV7-9 to TRBJ1-2; tentatively, D is TRBD1 (6 bases). Trimming left V 11 bases short and J 7 bases short, with 20 bases between. The CDR3 loop spans 13 amino acids. Per the germline V gene, CDR1 is SEHNR and CDR2 is FQNEAQ (reference sequence). Supplemented by reference TRBV7-9 and TRBJ1-2, the full variable domain reads DTGVSQNPRHKITKRGQNVTFRCDPISEHNRLYWYRQTLGQGPEFLTYFQNEAQLEKSRLLSDRFSAERPKGSFSTLEIQRTEQGDSAMYLCACETGNRAGYTFGSGTRLTVV.

The chain has TRBV4-1 and TRBJ1-5; D is uncertain. CDR3 length equals 16 residues. The germline V gene has CDR1 MGHRA and CDR2 YSYEKL. Trimming left V 1 base short and J 0 bases short, with 10 bases between. CDR3 nucleotides: TGCGCCAGCAGCCAAGTTGGGCAGGATAGCAATCAGCCCCAGCATTTT. Amino acid sequence: CASSQVGQDSNQPQHF.

A few counts support this clone. V gene TRBV6-4 combines with J gene TRBJ1-5; D possibly corresponds to TRBD1 (5 bases). Germline V lookup: CDR1 MRHNA, CDR2 SNTAGT. V lost 3 bases and J 6 bases, leaving 9 bases between the germline ends. This CDR3 comprises 13 residues. The CDR3 loop is CASSETDSQPQHF. The DNA for the CDR3 is TGTGCCAGCAGTGAGACAGATTCTCAGCCCCAGCATTTT.

This clone came up once. The CDR3: CASSKGQARGYTEAFF. The CDR3 region has the DNA TGTGCCAGCAGTAAGGGACAGGCCCGCGGGTACACTGAAGCTTTCTTT. This rearrangement joins TRBV27 to TRBJ1-1, with TRBD1 matching over 8 bases. CDR3 length: 16 residues. CDR1 is MNHEY, CDR2 SMNVEV, per germline (reference sequence). V lost 5 bases to trimming and J lost 3 bases; unmatched junction nucleotides: 11.

The chain employs TRBV5-1 and TRBJ1-3; tentatively, D is TRBD1 (6 bases). CDR1 SGHRS and CDR2 YFSETQ come from the germline V gene. The V end was cut by 7 bases, the J end by 2 bases, with 10 bases between. CDR3 length: 13 amino acids. CDR3 sequence (DNA): TGCGCCAGCCAGGGGCTAGCTGGAAACACCATATATTTT. It translates to CASQGLAGNTIYF.

V gene TRBV19 combines with J gene TRBJ2-5; 9 nucleotides agree with TRBD2. Germline-derived CDR1 and CDR2 are LNHDA and SQIVND (reference sequence). The CDR3 is 15 amino acids. The V segment lost 2 bases and the J segment 3 bases; nucleotides outside the gene matches: 4. CDR3 coding DNA: TGTGCCAGTAGTATAAGCGGGGGGCGAGAAGAGACCCAGTACTTC. Translated, it gives CASSISGGREETQYF.

V is TRBV30 and J is TRBJ2-2; the match to TRBD1 covers 8 bases. This CDR3 has 13 amino acids. V lost 2 bases to trimming and J lost 6 bases; unmatched junction nucleotides: 2. The V gene's germline CDR1 is GTSNPN and CDR2 SVGIG (reference sequence). The CDR3 DNA reads as TGTGCCTGGAGTCCGACAGGGGCCGGGGAGCTGTTTTTT. This gives the protein CAWSPTGAGELFF.

A note on this clone: The sample holds other DNA sequences that translate to the same CDR3. This sequence joins TRBV5-1 and TRBJ1-4; 7 nucleotides line up with TRBD1. V shed 2 bases, J shed 5 bases, and the junction held 3 bases outside the gene matches. Germline V lookup: CDR1 SGHRS, CDR2 YFSETQ. The CDR3 totals 14 residues. The CDR3 protein is CASSFGTVNEKLFF. The CDR3 DNA reads TGCGCCAGCAGCTTCGGGACAGTCAATGAAAAACTGTTTTTT.

The chain combines TRBV6-6 with TRBJ2-5, with TRBD2 matching over 8 bases. V lost 6 bases to trimming and J lost 5 bases; unmatched junction nucleotides: 11. Germline V gene lookup returns CDR1 MNHNY and CDR2 SVGAGI (reference sequence). The CDR3 covers 15 residues. The CDR3 here is CASRNGGGHSETQYF. Written as DNA, the CDR3 is TGTGCCAGCAGGAACGGGGGGGGGCATTCCGAGACCCAGTACTTC.

There are a few counts of this clone. V is TRBV19 and J is TRBJ1-6; 8 bases are shared with TRBD1. The CDR3 sequence is 16 residues long. The V gene's germline CDR1 is LNHDA and CDR2 SQIVND (reference sequence). Losses at the gene ends were 1 base for V and 8 bases for J; bases not matched to a gene: 7. The CDR3 spells CASSIVWAGGDSPLHF. The CDR3 DNA sequence: TGTGCCAGTAGTATAGTCTGGGCAGGGGGCGATTCACCCCTCCACTTT.

V usage is TRBV25-1 and J usage is TRBJ2-5; D possibly corresponds to TRBD2 (6 bases). Germline assignment: CDR1 MGHDK and CDR2 SYGVNS. V gave up 1 base and J gave up 0 bases, with 12 bases separating them. The CDR3 length is 16 residues. The CDR3 loop reads CASSESAAGYQETQYF. The CDR3 DNA sequence: TGTGCCAGCAGTGAATCTGCGGCGGGATACCAAGAGACCCAGTACTTC.

This chain joins TRBV9 and TRBJ1-2; D possibly corresponds to TRBD1 (6 bases). Trimming cost V 0 bases and J 3 bases, with 12 bases left between them. The germline gives CDR1 SGDLS, CDR2 YYNGEE. The CDR3 covers 15 residues. The CDR3 nucleotides are TGTGCCAGCAGCGTAGAGGCAGGGGTGTACTATGGCTACACCTTC. Encoded protein: CASSVEAGVYYGYTF.

This clone showed up just once. V usage is TRBV29-1 and J usage is TRBJ2-5; the D gene is possibly TRBD1 (6 bases). Germline assignment: CDR1 SQVTM and CDR2 ANQGSEA. Trimming took 4 bases from V and 3 from J, leaving 9 bases between them. CDR3 length: 12 amino acids. CDR3 in DNA: TGCAGCGTTGGACAGGTAAAAGAGACCCAGTACTTC. Translating it yields CSVGQVKETQYF.

This chain links TRBV5-4 with TRBJ1-3; D is unresolved. CDR1 and CDR2 from the germline V gene are SGHNT and YYREEE (reference sequence). Trimming took 0 bases from V and 4 from J, leaving 5 bases between them. CDR3 length equals 13 residues. CDR3 residues: CASSLEPGNTIYF. The DNA of the CDR3 is TGTGCCAGCAGCTTGGAGCCGGGAAACACCATATATTTT.

The CDR3 sequence: CASSPREARYGYTF. For the CDR3, the DNA is TGTGCCAGCAGTCCACGGGAGGCTCGCTATGGCTACACCTTC. This sequence joins TRBV27 and TRBJ1-2; D not resolved. Germline V gives CDR1 MNHEY, CDR2 SMNVEV (reference sequence). The V end lost 5 bases, the J end lost 4 bases, and 14 bases lay between the germline ends. The CDR3 totals 14 residues.

This clone was seen only a few times. The V and J genes are TRBV7-9 and TRBJ2-7; TRBD1 is a possible D gene (6 bases). The germline V and J ends were trimmed by 4 bases and 2 bases, with 15 bases remaining between them. In germline, CDR1 is SEHNR, CDR2 FQNEAQ (reference sequence). The CDR3 is 15 residues long. The CDR3 is CASSSTRTAAYEQYF. The CDR3 DNA reads as TGTGCCAGCAGCTCCACCCGGACAGCAGCCTACGAGCAGTACTTC.

The chain links TRBV5-1 to TRBJ2-3; TRBD2 aligns across 10 bases. The V and J ends lost 1 base and 5 bases, in that order; junction bases with no gene match: 7. This CDR3 spans 16 amino acids. In germline, CDR1 is SGHRS, CDR2 YFSETQ. The CDR3 loop reads CASSLSPSGGEDTQYF. The DNA of the CDR3 is TGCGCCAGCAGCTTGTCACCTAGCGGGGGCGAAGATACGCAGTATTTT.

This clone has just a few counts. J is TRBJ1-2 and V is TRBV4-1; D is ambiguous. V was trimmed by 4 bases and J by 1 base, leaving 16 bases between them. Looked up from germline, CDR1 is MGHRA and CDR2 is YSYEKL. The CDR3 extends over 16 amino acids. The CDR3 bases are TGCGCCAGCAGCCTTGAGGTTGCGCAGAATAACTATGGCTACACCTTC. Amino acid sequence: CASSLEVAQNNYGYTF.

About this clone itself: The junction differs from germline at one of its ends, possibly a read error. The J gene is TRBJ1-1, the V gene TRBV27, with D maybe TRBD1 (5 bases). The CDR3 extends over 16 amino acids. Germline V gene data show CDR1 as MNHEY and CDR2 as SMNVEV (reference sequence). In nucleotides, the CDR3 is TGTGCCAGCAGTACTTCCAGGGCGTCAGTGAAGACTGAAGCTTTCTTT. It codes for CASSTSRASVKTEAFF.

This clone appeared a single time. The chain recombines TRBV30 with TRBJ2-2; TRBD2 matches 14 bases. CDR3 length equals 17 residues. V lost 3 bases to trimming and J lost 5 bases; unmatched junction nucleotides: 8. Germline V gene data show CDR1 as GTSNPN and CDR2 as SVGIG (reference sequence). The CDR3 region has the DNA TGTGCCTGGAGCCCCGAGAGGACTAGCGGGGGGACCGGGGAGCTGTTTTTT. Translating it yields CAWSPERTSGGTGELFF.

The V and J genes are TRBV29-1 and TRBJ2-7; D gene unclear. Germline V CDR1 and CDR2: SQVTM, ANQGSEA. CDR3 size: 12 residues. V lost 0 bases and J lost 4, with 7 bases in between. This chain's CDR3 is CSVEDRMYEQYF. The CDR3 nucleotides read TGCAGCGTTGAAGACAGGATGTACGAGCAGTACTTC.

This rearrangement joins TRBV6-1 to TRBJ1-1; D unresolved. Trimming removed 10 bases from V and 12 bases from J, with 24 bases in between. The germline V gene encodes CDR1 MNHNS and CDR2 SASEGT. The CDR3 is 13 amino acids. This CDR3 reads CAIEAVDGLRSFF. DNA of the CDR3: TGTGCCATCGAGGCAGTGGACGGACTGAGATCTTTCTTT.

The V and J genes are TRBV5-1 and TRBJ1-4; possible D gene TRBD1, 6 bases. V lost 0 bases to trimming and J lost 5 bases, with 11 bases between them. From germline, CDR1 is SGHRS and CDR2 YFSETQ. There are 15 residues in the CDR3. Here the CDR3 DNA reads TGCGCCAGCAGCTTGGACGGGACAAGAAATGAAAAACTGTTTTTT. Protein product: CASSLDGTRNEKLFF.

This sequence joins TRBV19 and TRBJ1-5, with TRBD1 matching 10 bases. CDR3 length equals 14 residues. V lost 6 bases, J lost 7 bases, and 6 bases stayed unmatched. Germline V gives CDR1 LNHDA, CDR2 SQIVND (reference sequence). The CDR3 coding sequence is TGTGCCAGTAGCGGGAGGACAGGGGGACAGCCCCAGCATTTT. Encoded protein: CASSGRTGGQPQHF.

The chain combines TRBV6-5 with TRBJ1-2; unclear D gene. The CDR3 totals 13 residues. Between the trimmed V and J ends, which lost 6 bases and 2 bases, there was a span of 10 bases. Looked up from germline, CDR1 is MNHEY and CDR2 is SVGAGI. CDR3 DNA: TGTGCCAGCAGCCGTGACATCAACTATGGCTACACCTTC. Residues: CASSRDINYGYTF.

The chain recombines TRBV7-9 with TRBJ1-2; D unclear. Germline CDR1 and CDR2: SEHNR and FQNEAQ (reference sequence). V was pared by 4 bases and J by 4 bases, with 22 bases between. The CDR3 extends over 17 amino acids. The CDR3 region is CASSSASSGLRGYGYTF. DNA for the CDR3: TGTGCCAGCAGCTCCGCCTCGTCCGGCCTACGGGGCTATGGCTACACCTTC. Together with reference TRBV7-9 and TRBJ1-2, the CDR3 gives the full variable domain: DTGVSQNPRHKITKRGQNVTFRCDPISEHNRLYWYRQTLGQGPEFLTYFQNEAQLEKSRLLSDRFSAERPKGSFSTLEIQRTEQGDSAMYLCASSSASSGLRGYGYTFGSGTRLTVV.

V usage is TRBV19 and J usage is TRBJ2-1, with D maybe TRBD2 (6 bases). V shed 5 bases and J shed 2 bases, with 16 bases lying between them. The V gene's germline CDR1 is LNHDA and CDR2 SQIVND (reference sequence). The CDR3 is 16 amino acids. For the CDR3, the DNA is TGTGCCAGTAGTTATTCTAGCGCGGAACCCTACAATGAGCAGTTCTTC. This translates into CASSYSSAEPYNEQFF.

The V and J genes are TRBV4-1 and TRBJ2-3; 8 positions agree with TRBD2. V was pared by 3 bases and J by 3 bases, with 17 bases of the junction left unmatched. The V gene's germline CDR1 is MGHRA and CDR2 YSYEKL. The CDR3 sequence is 19 residues long. CDR3 amino acids: CASSQGASGTGGLTDTQYF. The CDR3 bases are TGCGCCAGCAGCCAGGGGGCCTCTGGGACGGGGGGGCTGACAGATACGCAGTATTTT.